These T cell receptor beta chains were read from a single sample in a study of radiotherapy plus CTLA-4 blockade in lung cancer. Libraries were prepared by immunoSEQ multiplex PCR; TCRdb keeps only in-frame clonotypes and omits some of them. There are approximately 40,000 clones in the sample; over 60% occur only once, and approximately 2.4% lies in the top ten. The sample consisted of peripheral blood, taken from a patient treated with radiotherapy plus ipilimumab. The source of these receptors is a human donor with non-small cell lung cancer whose response to radiotherapy plus ipilimumab could not be evaluated. The CDR3 runs from the conserved cysteine through the conserved F or W. A D gene is named only where the DNA matches it firmly. A row's size may be missing; if present it is once, few, many or a size class.

J gene: TRBJ2-3
clone size: .
D gene: .
V gene: TRBV18
CDR3 protein: CASSPQGVPSTDTQYF
CDR3 DNA: TGTGCCAGCTCACCACAAGGGGTTCCTAGCACAGATACGCAGTATTTT

J gene: TRBJ1-5
clone size: .
D gene: .
V gene: TRBV19
CDR3 protein: CASSEARRSNQPQHF
CDR3 DNA: TGTGCCAGTAGTGAGGCCCGGCGGAGCAATCAGCCCCAGCATTTT

J gene: TRBJ2-5
clone size: .
D gene: TRBD2
V gene: TRBV2
CDR3 protein: CASYLAGQETQYF
CDR3 DNA: TGTGCCAGTTACCTAGCGGGCCAAGAGACCCAGTACTTC

J gene: TRBJ2-5
clone size: once
D gene: .
V gene: TRBV19
CDR3 protein: CATSVARWETQYF
CDR3 DNA: TGCGCTACGTCGGTGGCGCGGTGGGAGACCCAGTACTTC

J gene: TRBJ2-7
clone size: .
D gene: .
V gene: TRBV29-1
CDR3 protein: CSVEDRGGPLDEQYF
CDR3 DNA: TGCAGCGTTGAAGACAGGGGTGGCCCCCTAGACGAGCAGTACTTC

J gene: TRBJ1-2
clone size: .
D gene: .
V gene: TRBV7-9
CDR3 protein: CASSFSNSYGYTF
CDR3 DNA: TGTGCCAGCAGCTTCTCCAACAGTTATGGCTACACCTTC

J gene: TRBJ2-2
clone size: .
D gene: .
V gene: TRBV5-1
CDR3 protein: CASGSGLTGELFF
CDR3 DNA: TGCGCCAGCGGGTCTGGGCTCACCGGGGAGCTGTTTTTT

J gene: TRBJ2-2
clone size: .
D gene: TRBD1
V gene: TRBV19
CDR3 protein: CASSIRQGGTGELFF
CDR3 DNA: TGTGCCAGTAGTATAAGACAGGGGGGCACCGGGGAGCTGTTTTTT

J gene: TRBJ1-2
clone size: .
D gene: .
V gene: TRBV19
CDR3 protein: CASSMKAGRVLYGYTF
CDR3 DNA: TGTGCCAGTAGTATGAAGGCAGGGAGGGTACTGTATGGCTACACCTTC

J gene: TRBJ2-3
clone size: .
D gene: .
V gene: TRBV4-2
CDR3 protein: CASSQEGVADTQYF
CDR3 DNA: TGTGCCAGCAGCCAAGAGGGAGTTGCAGATACGCAGTATTTT

J gene: TRBJ2-3
clone size: .
D gene: TRBD1
V gene: TRBV6-5
CDR3 protein: CASSYGGTGGDTQYF
CDR3 DNA: TGTGCCAGCAGTTACGGGGGGACAGGGGGAGATACGCAGTATTTT

J gene: TRBJ2-1
clone size: medium-sized
D gene: .
V gene: TRBV6-5
CDR3 protein: CASSFSGGYNEQFF
CDR3 DNA: TGTGCCAGCAGTTTTTCCGGGGGTTACAATGAGCAGTTCTTC

J gene: TRBJ1-3
clone size: few
D gene: .
V gene: TRBV6-6
CDR3 protein: CASSYSEGYSGNTIYF
CDR3 DNA: TGTGCCAGCAGTTACTCTGAGGGTTATTCTGGAAACACCATATATTTT

J gene: TRBJ2-5
clone size: .
D gene: TRBD2
V gene: TRBV5-1
CDR3 protein: CASCPLGGGAVETQYF
CDR3 DNA: TGCGCCAGCTGCCCGCTTGGCGGGGGGGCGGTGGAGACCCAGTACTTC

J gene: TRBJ2-3
clone size: .
D gene: TRBD2
V gene: TRBV9
CDR3 protein: CASSVGISGYTDTQYF
CDR3 DNA: TGTGCCAGCAGCGTAGGAATTAGCGGGTACACAGATACGCAGTATTTT

J gene: TRBJ2-5
clone size: .
D gene: .
V gene: TRBV2
CDR3 protein: CASSEGLTTLQETQYF
CDR3 DNA: TGTGCCAGCAGTGAAGGGTTAACTACCCTCCAAGAGACCCAGTACTTC

J gene: TRBJ1-1
clone size: .
D gene: TRBD1
V gene: TRBV28
CDR3 protein: CASSLGGQSNTEAFF
CDR3 DNA: TGTGCCAGCAGTTTGGGGGGACAGTCGAACACTGAAGCTTTCTTT

J gene: TRBJ1-5
clone size: .
D gene: TRBD1
V gene: TRBV6-6
CDR3 protein: CASSPTGGRSNQPQHF
CDR3 DNA: TGTGCCAGCAGCCCGACAGGGGGCAGGAGCAATCAGCCCCAGCATTTT

J gene: TRBJ1-2
clone size: .
D gene: .
V gene: TRBV2
CDR3 protein: CASSEGRGIGGYTF
CDR3 DNA: TGTGCCAGCAGTGAGGGCAGGGGAATCGGTGGCTACACCTTC

J gene: TRBJ2-5
clone size: .
D gene: .
V gene: TRBV7-3
CDR3 protein: CASSLPTGVRGEGETQYF
CDR3 DNA: TGTGCCAGCAGCCTGCCGACCGGAGTCAGGGGAGAGGGAGAGACCCAGTACTTC

J gene: TRBJ2-1
clone size: .
D gene: .
V gene: TRBV7-9
CDR3 protein: CASSSGQAAGDEQFF
CDR3 DNA: TGTGCCAGCAGCTCCGGACAGGCAGCGGGCGATGAGCAGTTCTTC

J gene: TRBJ2-1
clone size: .
D gene: TRBD1
V gene: TRBV18
CDR3 protein: CASSPPGGGEQFF
CDR3 DNA: TGTGCCAGCTCACCACCAGGGGGCGGTGAGCAGTTCTTC

J gene: TRBJ2-3
clone size: .
D gene: TRBD2
V gene: TRBV29-1
CDR3 protein: CSGLTSGLTDTQYF
CDR3 DNA: TGCAGCGGCCTGACTAGCGGGCTCACAGATACGCAGTATTTT

J gene: TRBJ2-7
clone size: .
D gene: TRBD1
V gene: TRBV19
CDR3 protein: CASGTGGYEQYF
CDR3 DNA: TGTGCCAGTGGGACAGGGGGCTACGAGCAGTACTTC

J gene: TRBJ1-2
clone size: .
D gene: .
V gene: TRBV6-5
CDR3 protein: CASSTPGGNYGYTF
CDR3 DNA: TGTGCCAGCAGCACGCCGGGGGGTAACTATGGCTACACCTTC

J gene: TRBJ1-1
clone size: once
D gene: TRBD1
V gene: TRBV7-6
CDR3 protein: CASSPSPGQGTEAFF
CDR3 DNA: TGTGCCAGCAGCCCGTCCCCGGGACAGGGCACTGAAGCTTTCTTT